This T cell receptor beta chain was identified during a study of cytomegalovirus exposure and HLA in healthy donors. Study-level findings and limits: In a later analysis, compared with equally common non-associated chains, HLA-associated beta chains were more expanded.

The PCR used 60 Vbeta and 13 Jbeta primers. Libraries were prepared by immunoSEQ multiplex PCR; TCRdb keeps only in-frame clonotypes and omits some of them. The sample lists 55,000 to 80,000 clones; approximately 70% were seen once. A few counts support this clone. Its antigen is unknown. The germline CDR1 and CDR2 sequences are LNHDA and SQIVND (reference sequence). The CDR3 is 14 amino acids. Trimming cost V 9 bases and J 5 bases; bases outside gene matches: 6. What was sequenced was PBMCs. This sequence was found in a man between 35 and 55 years old in good health and CMV-seropositive. This rearrangement joins TRBV19 to TRBJ2-2, with 10 bases matching TRBD1. Here the CDR3 DNA reads TGTGCCAGCGACAGGGGGCCTACTACCGGGGAGCTGTTTTTT. Translation gives CASDRGPTTGELFF.